This TCR beta chain derives from a study of human T cells and chemical hapten exposure (dated by TCRdb to the early 2020s). About the full investigation: For sensitization, 2% DPC in acetone was applied to a 2 cm by 2 cm area of upper inner arm skin. Libraries were pooled for sequencing, and per-sample TCR yields varied mainly because of small differences in library volumes within the pool. Blood for TCR sequencing was provided by twenty-nine alopecia patients at one to four time points (pre-sensitization, 2, 6 and 24 weeks). Peripheral blood TCR repertoire changes were tracked in vivo in alopecia patients during primary and secondary sensitization to the hapten diphenylcyclopropenone (DPC). Patch tests used Finn chambers with 0.01% DPC on the upper back, scored after 6 days by International Contact Dermatitis Research Group standards. Throughout the study period of about 25 weeks, patients also received therapeutic DPC doses to the scalp every week. Blood was sampled from patients pre-sensitization (week 0) and at 2, 6 and about 24 weeks after DPC sensitization. Most of the patients in the cohort were female, and the cohort covered alopecia areata with under or over 50% scalp involvement, alopecia totalis and alopecia universalis.

In light of the paper, this sample's time point label describes: patch test 1, 2 weeks after DPC sensitization. The sample's treatment or condition, from its label and the paper: therapeutic diphenylcyclopropenone sensitization with weekly scalp DPC. At each patch-test visit, blood was drawn before the patch test was applied. Eligible patients were aged 18 to 70, diagnosed with alopecia, deemed suitable for DPC therapy, and excluded if pregnant. Total RNA was extracted from unfractionated whole blood that had been collected in Tempus Blood RNA tubes. Library preparation employed RACE. Sequencer: NextSeq 500. During library preparation, unique molecular identifiers were attached to individual cDNA molecules so that TCRs could be counted in a quantitative, reproducible way. Both TCR alpha and TCR beta chains were sequenced from each blood RNA sample. Per the original workflow: A median of around 100,000 TCRs per sample was observed, with a range of roughly 23,224 to 700,000. The Decombinator software suite was used to annotate V, J and CDR3 in the TCR reads. For the PS versus PT1 abundance plots, all samples were subsampled to the same number of TCRs (28,000). TCRs were defined as expanded if absent before sensitization and observed at least eight times at the 2-week time point. Clones were called with MiXCR by TCRdb after fastp trimmed the public reads at Q25, and only in-frame beta chains were retained. Here each entry gathers all rows of one CDR3 protein and keeps the most common genes and DNA. These V and J calls derive from TCRdb rather than the authors' analysis. The sample contains under 65,000 distinct CDR3 sequences, 8% to 9.5% of them found a single time. Around 4.3% of the sample is taken by the ten largest.

The research as a whole found: Repeated subsampling changed both the strength of the expansion versus patch-test correlation and the threshold at which that correlation became significant. DPC sensitization did not change the number of TCRs with a frequency above 1 in 1000, and there was no evidence of changes in global repertoire structure. Significantly more large CDR3 similarity clusters were formed by expanded TCRs than by pre-sensitization or healthy control sets, consistent with antigen-driven responses. Because all patients had alopecia, a presumed autoimmune disease, the immune response of the patients might differ from that of healthy individuals. Patch test score correlated positively with the number of PT1 expanded TCRs, reaching significance at thresholds 8, 16 and 32 but not at 4.

This clonotype was found many times. Its recognized antigen is unknown. No base quality information exists; no much larger clone differs at one position. The sequences come from whole blood, collected in connection with sensitization to the hapten diphenylcyclopropenone (DPC). This receptor was obtained from a woman aged 45 to 65 with alopecia areata. Some clones in this sample may be carry-over from other donors' samples.

The nucleotides read TGTGCTAGTGGTTTGGTACAGGCAGGCTCTGGAAACACCATATATTTT. It translates as CASGLVQAGSGNTIYF. The chain is encoded by TRBV12-5 joined to TRBJ1-3; the D gene is possibly TRBD1, with 5 bases matching. There are 16 amino acids in the CDR3, from cysteine to phenylalanine inclusive. The DNA shown is the 48-base CDR3, in frame from base 1. V loses 0 bases, J loses 0 bases, and the germline ends lie 9 bases apart. Looking up the germline V gene yields CDR1 LGHNT and CDR2 FRNRAP.